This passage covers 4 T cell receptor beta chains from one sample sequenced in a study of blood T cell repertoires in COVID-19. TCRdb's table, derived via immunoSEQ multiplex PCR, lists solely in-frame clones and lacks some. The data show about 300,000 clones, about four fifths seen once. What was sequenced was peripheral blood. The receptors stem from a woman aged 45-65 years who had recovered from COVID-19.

The CDR3 nucleotides read TGTGCCAGCAGCACAGCGGGACAGGGGGGATCTACAGAGCAGTACTTC. Translation: CASSTAGQGGSTEQYF. The V call is TRBV9, the J call TRBJ2-7; 11 bases match TRBD1. V trimming: 4 bases; J trimming: 7 bases; junction bases outside the gene matches: 13. Germline CDR1 reads SGDLS; CDR2 reads YYNGEE. This CDR3 has 16 amino acids.

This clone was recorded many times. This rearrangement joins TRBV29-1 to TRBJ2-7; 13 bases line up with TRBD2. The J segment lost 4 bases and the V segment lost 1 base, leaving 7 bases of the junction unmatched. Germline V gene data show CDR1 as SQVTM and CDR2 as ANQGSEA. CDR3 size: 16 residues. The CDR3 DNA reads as TGCAGCGTTGAAGGACTCGGGACTAGCGGGGATTACGAGCAGTACTTC. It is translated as CSVEGLGTSGDYEQYF.

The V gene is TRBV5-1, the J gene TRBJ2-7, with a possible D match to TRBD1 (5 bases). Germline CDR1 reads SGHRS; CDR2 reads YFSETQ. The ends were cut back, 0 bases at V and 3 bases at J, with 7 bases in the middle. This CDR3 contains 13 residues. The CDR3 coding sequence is TGCGCCAGCAGCTTGGAACAGGACTACGAGCAGTACTTC. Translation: CASSLEQDYEQYF.

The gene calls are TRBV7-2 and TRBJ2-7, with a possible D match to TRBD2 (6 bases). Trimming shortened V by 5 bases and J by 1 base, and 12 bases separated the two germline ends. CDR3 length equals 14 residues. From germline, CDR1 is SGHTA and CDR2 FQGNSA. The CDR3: CASSPVGTSYEQYF. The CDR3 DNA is TGTGCCAGCAGCCCCGTCGGGACTTCCTACGAGCAGTACTTC.